This note documents a single T cell receptor (beta chain) sequence. Its antigen is as yet unknown. The authors gated naive CD8+ T cells as CD45RO-CCR7+CD27+CD95-. The CDR3 has 17 amino acids. The data were obtained in a study of CXCR3-negative and CXCR3-positive naive CD8 T cells. The study's findings and limits: Similar TRBV-TRBJ gene usage was seen in naive CXCR3-negative and CXCR3-positive cells, but not in memory cells. Memory CD8+ T cell repertoires were far less diverse than both naive subsets. Researchers report that CXCR3-positive naive cells carry more hydrophobic TRB CDR3s than CXCR3-negative naive cells.

All TRB cDNA libraries came from 5' RACE performed with UMI labels. TCRdb processed the 5' RACE reads again and assigns one entry to each CDR3 protein, with no DNA. Its listing shows roughly 80,000 distinct CDR3 sequences. This receptor was identified in a human donor in good health. Some clones in this sample may be carry-over from other donors' samples. Sequenced: naive CXCR3+ CD8+ T cells from blood. Subset reported: CD45RO-CCR7+CD27+CD95- naive CD8+ T cells expressing CXCR3 (TNR3+). This chain links TRBV21-1 with TRBJ1-1; without DNA, the TCRdb call of TRBD1 cannot be checked. TRBV21-1 has pseudogene status. The CDR3: CASSKVGTGGIDTEAFF.